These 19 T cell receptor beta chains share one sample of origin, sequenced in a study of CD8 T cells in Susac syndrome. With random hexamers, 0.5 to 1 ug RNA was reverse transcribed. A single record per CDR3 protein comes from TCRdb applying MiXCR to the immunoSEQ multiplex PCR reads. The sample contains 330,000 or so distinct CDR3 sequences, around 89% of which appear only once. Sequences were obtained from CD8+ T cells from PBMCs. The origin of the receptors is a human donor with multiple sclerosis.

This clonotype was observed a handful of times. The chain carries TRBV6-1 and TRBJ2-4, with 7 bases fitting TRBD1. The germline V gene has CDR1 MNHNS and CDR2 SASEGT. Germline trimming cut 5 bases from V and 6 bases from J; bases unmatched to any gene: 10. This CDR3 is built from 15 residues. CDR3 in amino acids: CASSYRTGDLNIQYF. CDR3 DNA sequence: TGTGCCAGCAGTTACCGGACAGGAGACCTAAACATTCAGTACTTC.

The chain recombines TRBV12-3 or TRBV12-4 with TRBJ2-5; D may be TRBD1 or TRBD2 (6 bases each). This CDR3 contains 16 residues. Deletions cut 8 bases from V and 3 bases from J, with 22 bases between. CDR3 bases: TGTGCCAGCCTTCGGGGATTAGGGGGACTCGAAGAGACCCAGTACTTC. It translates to CASLRGLGGLEETQYF.

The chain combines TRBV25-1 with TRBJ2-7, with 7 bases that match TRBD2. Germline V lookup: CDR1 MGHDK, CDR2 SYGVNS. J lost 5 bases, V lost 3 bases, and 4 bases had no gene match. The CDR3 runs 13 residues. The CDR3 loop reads CASSDASGDEQYF. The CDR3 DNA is TGTGCCAGCAGTGACGCGAGCGGGGACGAGCAGTACTTC.

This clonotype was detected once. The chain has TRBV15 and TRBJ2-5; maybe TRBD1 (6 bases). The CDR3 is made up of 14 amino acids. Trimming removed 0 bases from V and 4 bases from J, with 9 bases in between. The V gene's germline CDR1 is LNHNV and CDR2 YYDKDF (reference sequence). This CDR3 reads CATSRDTGRETQYF. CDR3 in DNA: TGTGCCACCAGCAGAGATACAGGGAGAGAGACCCAGTACTTC. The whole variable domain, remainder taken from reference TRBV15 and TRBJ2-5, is DAMVIQNPRYQVTQFGKPVTLSCSQTLNHNVMYWYQQKSSQAPKLLFHYYDKDFNNEADTPDNFQSRRPNTSFCFLDIRSPGLGDTAMYLCATSRDTGRETQYFGPGTRLLVL.

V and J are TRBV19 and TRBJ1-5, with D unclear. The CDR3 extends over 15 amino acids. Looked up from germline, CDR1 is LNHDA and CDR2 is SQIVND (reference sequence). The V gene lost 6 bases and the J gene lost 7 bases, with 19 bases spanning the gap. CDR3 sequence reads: CASSLLATMAQPQHF. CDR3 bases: TGTGCCAGTAGCCTACTAGCTACTATGGCCCAGCCCCAGCATTTT.

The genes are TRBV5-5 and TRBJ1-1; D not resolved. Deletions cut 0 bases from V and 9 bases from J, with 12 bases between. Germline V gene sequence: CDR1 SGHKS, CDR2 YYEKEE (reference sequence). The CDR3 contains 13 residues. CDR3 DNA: TGTGCCAGCAGCTTGGGTCTCGGTCTCAAAGCTTTCTTT. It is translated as CASSLGLGLKAFF.

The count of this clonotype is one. The CDR3 reads CSARGTGPMVFF. CDR3 DNA: TGCAGTGCTAGGGGAACGGGGCCGATGGTATTCTTC. This chain joins TRBV20-1 and TRBJ2-1; D may be TRBD1 or TRBD2 (5 bases each). The ends were cut back, 3 bases at V and 16 bases at J, with 19 bases in the middle. Germline loops: CDR1 DFQATT, CDR2 SNEGSKA (reference sequence). The CDR3 consists of 12 residues.

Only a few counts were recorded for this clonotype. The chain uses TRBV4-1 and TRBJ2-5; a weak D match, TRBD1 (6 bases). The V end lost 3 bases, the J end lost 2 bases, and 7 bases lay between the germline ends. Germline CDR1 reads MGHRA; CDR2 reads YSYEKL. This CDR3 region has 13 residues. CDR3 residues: CASSQGQQETQYF. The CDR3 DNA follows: TGCGCCAGCAGCCAGGGACAACAAGAGACCCAGTACTTC.

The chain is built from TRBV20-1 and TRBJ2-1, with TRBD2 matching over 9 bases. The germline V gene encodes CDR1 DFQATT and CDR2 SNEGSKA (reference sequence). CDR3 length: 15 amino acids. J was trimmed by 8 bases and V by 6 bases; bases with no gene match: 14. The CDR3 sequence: CSAGGREGRGDEQFF. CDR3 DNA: TGCAGTGCAGGGGGGCGGGAGGGACGTGGCGATGAGCAGTTCTTC.

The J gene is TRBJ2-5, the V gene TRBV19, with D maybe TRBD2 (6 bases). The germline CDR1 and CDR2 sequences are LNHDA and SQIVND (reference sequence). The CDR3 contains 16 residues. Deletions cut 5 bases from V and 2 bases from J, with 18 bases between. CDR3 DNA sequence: TGTGCCAGTAGTGGGTCTAGCGTGGTATATCAAGAGACCCAGTACTTC. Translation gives CASSGSSVVYQETQYF.

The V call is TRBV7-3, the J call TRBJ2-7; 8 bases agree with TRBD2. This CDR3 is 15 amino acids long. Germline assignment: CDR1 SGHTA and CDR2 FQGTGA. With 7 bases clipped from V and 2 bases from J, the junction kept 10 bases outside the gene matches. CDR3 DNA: TGTGCCAGCAACCTGATGCGGGGGGCAACCTACGAGCAGTACTTC. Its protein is CASNLMRGATYEQYF.

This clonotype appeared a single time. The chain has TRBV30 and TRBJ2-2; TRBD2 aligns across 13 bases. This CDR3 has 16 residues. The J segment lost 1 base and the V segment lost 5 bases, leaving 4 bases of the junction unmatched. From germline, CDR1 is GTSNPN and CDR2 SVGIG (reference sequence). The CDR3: CAWDGLAGENTGELFF. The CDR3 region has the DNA TGTGCCTGGGATGGACTAGCGGGGGAGAACACCGGGGAGCTGTTTTTT.

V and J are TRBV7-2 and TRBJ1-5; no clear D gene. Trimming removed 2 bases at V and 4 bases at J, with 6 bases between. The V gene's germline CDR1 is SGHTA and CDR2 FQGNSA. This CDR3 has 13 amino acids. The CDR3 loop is CASSLWHNQPQHF. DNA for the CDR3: TGTGCCAGCAGCTTATGGCATAATCAGCCCCAGCATTTT. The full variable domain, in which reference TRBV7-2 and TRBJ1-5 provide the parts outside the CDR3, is GAGVSQSPSNKVTEKGKDVELRCDPISGHTALYWYRQSLGQGLEFLIYFQGNSAPDKSGLPSDRFSAERTGGSVSTLTIQRTQQEDSAVYLCASSLWHNQPQHFGDGTRLSIL.

The CDR3 DNA reads TGCAGTGCTAGGGTCGGACTAGCGGGAGGTAGCGAGCAGTACTTC. This encodes CSARVGLAGGSEQYF. This chain joins TRBV20-1 and TRBJ2-7, with TRBD2 identical over 14 bases. The CDR3 is 15 residues long. After removal of 3 bases from V and 6 bases from J, the junction contained 7 bases not matched to a gene. Germline CDR1 is DFQATT and CDR2 is SNEGSKA (reference sequence).

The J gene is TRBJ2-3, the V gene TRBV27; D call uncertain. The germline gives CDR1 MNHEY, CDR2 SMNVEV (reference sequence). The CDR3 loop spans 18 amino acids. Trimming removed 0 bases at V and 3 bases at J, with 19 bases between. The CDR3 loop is CASSLSAMGRLWTDTQYF. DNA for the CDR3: TGTGCCAGCAGTTTATCGGCTATGGGCAGGCTCTGGACAGATACGCAGTATTTT.

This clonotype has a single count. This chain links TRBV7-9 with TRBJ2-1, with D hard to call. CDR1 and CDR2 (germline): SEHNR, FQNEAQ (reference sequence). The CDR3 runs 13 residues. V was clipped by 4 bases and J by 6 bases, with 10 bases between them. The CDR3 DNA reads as TGTGCCAGCAGCTCTGGTCCGTCCAATGAGCAGTTCTTC. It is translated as CASSSGPSNEQFF.

Here the CDR3 DNA reads TGTGCCAGCTCACCAGACGAGGAAAGGGATACGCAGTATTTT. It codes for CASSPDEERDTQYF. The chain recombines TRBV18 with TRBJ2-3; D not resolved. CDR3 length: 14 residues. Trimming stripped 2 bases from V and 6 bases from J, with 12 bases between. Germline V gene data show CDR1 as KGHSH and CDR2 as LQKENI.

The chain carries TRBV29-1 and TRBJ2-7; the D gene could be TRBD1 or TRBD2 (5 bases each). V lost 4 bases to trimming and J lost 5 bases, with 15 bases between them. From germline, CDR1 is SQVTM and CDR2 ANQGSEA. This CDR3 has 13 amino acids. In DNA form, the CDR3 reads TGCAGCGTTGTTGGGGACCGAAGGGACGAGCAGTACTTC. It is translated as CSVVGDRRDEQYF.

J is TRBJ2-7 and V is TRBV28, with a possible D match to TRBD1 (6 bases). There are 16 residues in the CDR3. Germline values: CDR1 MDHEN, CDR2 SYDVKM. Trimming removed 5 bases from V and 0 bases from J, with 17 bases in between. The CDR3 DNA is TGTGCCAGCAGTCTCCCCCGGACAGCGTCCTCCTACGAGCAGTACTTC. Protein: CASSLPRTASSYEQYF.